This T cell receptor beta chain originates from a study of graft-versus-host responses after intestinal transplantation. Data came from immunoSEQ multiplex PCR; TCRdb stores just in-frame clones and leaves some out. In the table there are fewer than 75,000 clones, around nine tenths of which are singletons. CDR3 length: 11 amino acids. Germline loops: CDR1 DFQATT, CDR2 SNEGSKA (reference sequence). Deletions cut 3 bases from V and 6 bases from J, with 8 bases between. Sample: PBMCs, taken 26 days after transplant. The V gene is TRBV20-1, the J gene TRBJ1-2, with D possibly TRBD1 on 6 matching bases. The TCR originated in a human patient who received an intestinal transplant, so some T cells may come from the graft donor. CDR3 in amino acids: CSASQGNGYTF. The CDR3, as DNA: TGCAGTGCTAGTCAGGGGAATGGCTACACCTTC.